A single sample gave rise to the 30 T cell receptor beta chains below, sequenced in a study of blood T cell repertoires in COVID-19. The assay was immunoSEQ multiplex PCR, and TCRdb's table has in-frame clones only and misses some. Of some 300,000 clones listed, 75% to 90% are singletons. The sample comprised peripheral blood. The receptors stem from a woman aged 70-85 years with COVID-19, enrolled during active disease.

The genes are TRBV2 and TRBJ1-2; 7 bases fit TRBD1. V dropped 5 bases and J dropped 5; count of bases not matched to a gene: 14. CDR1 is SNHLY, CDR2 FYNNEI, per germline. The CDR3 has 16 residues. In DNA, the CDR3 is TGTGCCAGCAGTTCTACCCGACAGGGCACCCCATATGGCTACACCTTC. This gives the protein CASSSTRQGTPYGYTF.

V and J are TRBV12-5 and TRBJ1-2; D may be TRBD1 (6 bases). V lost 0 bases to trimming and J lost 8 bases, with 7 bases between them. The CDR3 has 12 residues. Germline CDR1 reads LGHNT; CDR2 reads FRNRAP. The chain's CDR3 is CASGLVQGGYTF. The CDR3 DNA follows: TGTGCTAGTGGTTTGGTCCAGGGGGGCTACACCTTC.

This clone was observed once. This sequence joins TRBV5-4 and TRBJ1-2; TRBD1 matches 7 bases. Germline values: CDR1 SGHNT, CDR2 YYREEE (reference sequence). The V and J ends lost 4 bases and 2 bases, in that order; junction bases with no gene match: 5. The CDR3 sequence is 14 residues long. CDR3 in amino acids: CASSLTGLNYGYTF. In DNA form, the CDR3 reads TGTGCCAGCAGCCTGACAGGGTTAAACTATGGCTACACCTTC.

The rearrangement links TRBV5-1 to TRBJ2-1, with 7 bases fitting TRBD1. The CDR3 has 16 residues. V lost 0 bases, J lost 4 bases, and 7 bases stayed unmatched. Germline V gene lookup returns CDR1 SGHRS and CDR2 YFSETQ. The CDR3 reads CASSLVPGTDYNEQFF. CDR3 coding DNA: TGCGCCAGCAGCTTGGTTCCCGGGACAGATTACAATGAGCAGTTCTTC.

In DNA form, the CDR3 reads TGTGCCAGCAGCGTAGAAACATCGTTCGAGACCCAGTACTTC. Translating it yields CASSVETSFETQYF. The chain combines TRBV9 with TRBJ2-5; no firm D call. Germline values: CDR1 SGDLS, CDR2 YYNGEE. With 0 bases removed from V and 5 bases from J, the gap between germline ends came to 11 bases. There are 14 residues in the CDR3. Full variable domain (outside the CDR3, taken from reference TRBV9 and TRBJ2-5): DSGVTQTPKHLITATGQRVTLRCSPRSGDLSVYWYQQSLDQGLQFLIQYYNGEERAKGNILERFSAQQFPDLHSELNLSSLELGDSALYFCASSVETSFETQYFGPGTRLLVL.

The chain is built from TRBV2 and TRBJ1-1; D gene unclear. CDR1 is SNHLY, CDR2 FYNNEI, per germline. V lost 0 bases and J lost 1, with 6 bases in between. The CDR3 has 14 residues. The CDR3 DNA follows: TGTGCCAGCAGTGAAGCAACACCGAACACTGAAGCTTTCTTT. Residues: CASSEATPNTEAFF.

The J gene is TRBJ1-3, the V gene TRBV4-1; TRBD1 matches 8 bases. The junction had 5 bases not matched to a gene; V was cut back by 4 bases and J by 9 bases. The CDR3 has 13 residues. Germline CDR1 reads MGHRA; CDR2 reads YSYEKL. The CDR3 region has the DNA TGCGCCAGCAGCCCGGGACAGGTCCGCACCATATATTTT. Its translation: CASSPGQVRTIYF.

Comment on this clone: The junction departs from the called germline gene at one end, perhaps through a read error. The V call is TRBV6-5, the J call TRBJ1-1, with TRBD1 as a possible D gene (5 bases). Germline values: CDR1 MNHEY, CDR2 SVGAGI. There are 15 residues in the CDR3. CDR3 amino acids: CASSDSGRVNTEAFF. The CDR3 nucleotides read TGTGCCAGCAGTGACTCTGGCAGGGTGAACACTGAAGCTTTCTTT.

In DNA, the CDR3 is TGTGCCAGCAGTCCGACAGGTCGGGGAGAGCAGTACTTC. Its translation: CASSPTGRGEQYF. The chain recombines TRBV28 with TRBJ2-7; TRBD1 might be the D (6 bases). The CDR3 is 13 amino acids. V was pared by 5 bases and J by 7 bases, with 15 bases between. CDR1 is MDHEN and CDR2 is SYDVKM in the germline V gene.

The chain recombines TRBV7-2 with TRBJ2-7; 8 bases line up with TRBD1. This CDR3 is 17 amino acids long. Germline CDR1 is SGHTA and CDR2 is FQGNSA. V was clipped by 2 bases and J by 2 bases; unmatched bases: 11. The CDR3 nucleotides are TGTGCCAGCAGCTTACGAGGGAAAGCGACAGGGGCCTACGAGCAGTACTTC. This translates into CASSLRGKATGAYEQYF.

The CDR3 DNA sequence: TGTGCCAGCAGCCCCCGACTAGTAGGGATGGGGGAGACCCAGTACTTC. Its translation: CASSPRLVGMGETQYF. The chain carries TRBV6-6 and TRBJ2-5; a possible D gene is TRBD2 (6 bases). The CDR3 sequence is 16 residues long. The germline V gene has CDR1 MNHNY and CDR2 SVGAGI (reference sequence). Trimming took 6 bases from V and 5 from J, leaving 22 bases between them.

The chain joins TRBV24-1 to TRBJ2-1; D perhaps matches TRBD1 (6 bases). The CDR3 has 16 residues. V was clipped by 5 bases and J by 1 base, with 14 bases between them. Per germline, CDR1 KGHDR and CDR2 SFDVKD. This CDR3 is CATSGRQGKSYNEQFF. CDR3 nucleotides: TGTGCCACCAGTGGAAGGCAGGGGAAGTCCTACAATGAGCAGTTCTTC.

V and J are TRBV27 and TRBJ2-5; a weak D match, TRBD1 (6 bases). Trimming removed 6 bases from V and 4 bases from J, with 15 bases in between. The CDR3 contains 14 residues. Per the germline V gene, CDR1 is MNHEY and CDR2 is SMNVEV (reference sequence). Written as DNA, the CDR3 is TGTGCCAGCAGCCTCTGGGGGCTGGGAGAGACCCAGTACTTC. Encoded protein: CASSLWGLGETQYF.

J is TRBJ2-7 and V is TRBV6-2 or TRBV6-3; 10 bases match TRBD2. Per germline, CDR1 MNHEY and CDR2 SVGEGT. The CDR3 has 14 residues. After removal of 5 bases from V and 7 bases from J, the junction contained 8 bases not matched to a gene. CDR3: CASSRSGGAGEQYF. Here the CDR3 DNA reads TGTGCCAGCAGTCGCAGCGGGGGGGCGGGAGAGCAGTACTTC.

The V gene is TRBV9, the J gene TRBJ2-5; tentatively, D is TRBD1 (5 bases). The CDR3 has 14 amino acids. Germline V gene data show CDR1 as SGDLS and CDR2 as YYNGEE. Trimming shortened V by 4 bases and J by 5 bases, and 15 bases separated the two germline ends. The CDR3 sequence: CASSRYPAGETQYF. CDR3 nucleotide sequence: TGTGCCAGCAGCCGATACCCAGCAGGGGAGACCCAGTACTTC. Filled out from reference TRBV9 and TRBJ2-5, the complete variable domain reads DSGVTQTPKHLITATGQRVTLRCSPRSGDLSVYWYQQSLDQGLQFLIQYYNGEERAKGNILERFSAQQFPDLHSELNLSSLELGDSALYFCASSRYPAGETQYFGPGTRLLVL.

The chain couples TRBV2 to TRBJ2-2, with a weak D call TRBD1 (6 bases). The germline CDR1 and CDR2 sequences are SNHLY and FYNNEI. The CDR3 contains 15 residues. Trimming pared 3 bases from V and 0 bases from J, leaving 8 bases between. Written as DNA, the CDR3 is TGTGCCAGCAGTGAGGACAGTTCGAACACCGGGGAGCTGTTTTTT. It specifies CASSEDSSNTGELFF.

This sequence joins TRBV7-3 and TRBJ2-2; a possible D gene is TRBD2 (6 bases). V was cut by 8 bases and J by 1 base, with 11 bases left in between. The CDR3 contains 14 residues. The germline V gene encodes CDR1 SGHTA and CDR2 FQGTGA. As DNA, the CDR3 is TGTGCCAGCTCGCGGGGAGGGAACACCGGGGAGCTGTTTTTT. This translates into CASSRGGNTGELFF.

The J gene is TRBJ1-1, the V gene TRBV19, with TRBD1 identical over 9 bases. CDR3 length equals 14 residues. V shed 6 bases and J 1 base; nucleotides not matched to a gene: 3. Germline loops: CDR1 LNHDA, CDR2 SQIVND (reference sequence). The CDR3 sequence is CASSGQGKNTEAFF. The CDR3 coding sequence is TGTGCCAGTAGCGGACAGGGGAAGAACACTGAAGCTTTCTTT.

The chain carries TRBV28 and TRBJ1-2; D remains unclear. V was shortened by 4 bases and J by 9 bases, with 15 bases between the two germline ends. Per the germline V gene, CDR1 is MDHEN and CDR2 is SYDVKM. The CDR3 extends over 13 amino acids. In DNA form, the CDR3 reads TGTGCCAGCAGTTGGAGGGTTTCTTATAGCTACACCTTC. Translation: CASSWRVSYSYTF.

J is TRBJ1-1 and V is TRBV3-1 (or the pseudogene TRBV3-2), with a tentative D call TRBD1 (5 bases). V was cut by 4 bases and J by 3 bases, with 12 bases left in between. CDR3 length equals 14 residues. Germline assignment: CDR1 LGHDT and CDR2 YNNKEL (reference sequence). This CDR3 is CASSLLTDYTEAFF. CDR3 in DNA: TGTGCCAGCAGCCTCCTGACAGACTACACTGAAGCTTTCTTT.

The chain links TRBV11-1 to TRBJ2-1, with D possibly TRBD1 on 5 matching bases. Trimming removed 3 bases from V and 2 bases from J, with 11 bases in between. CDR3 length equals 15 residues. Per germline, CDR1 SGHAT and CDR2 FQDESV (reference sequence). The CDR3 DNA reads as TGTGCCAGCAGCTTGGGTAGGGGAACCTACAATGAGCAGTTCTTC. It translates to CASSLGRGTYNEQFF.

The V call is TRBV6-5, the J call TRBJ1-1; a weak D match, TRBD1 (5 bases). Trimming stripped 7 bases from V and 6 bases from J, with 15 bases between. The CDR3 covers 13 residues. The V gene's germline CDR1 is MNHEY and CDR2 SVGAGI. The CDR3 is CASTLGGMAEAFF. DNA for the CDR3: TGTGCCAGCACCCTGGGGGGGATGGCTGAAGCTTTCTTT.

As DNA, the CDR3 is TGCGCCAGCAGCGACTATGAGCAGTTCTTC. Translating gives CASSDYEQFF. The chain uses TRBV4-1 and TRBJ2-1, with no clear D. The CDR3 spans 10 residues. Germline CDR1 reads MGHRA; CDR2 reads YSYEKL. Trimming shortened V by 5 bases and J by 8 bases, and 4 bases separated the two germline ends.

CDR3 loop: CASSHPTGLNTEAFF. In nucleotides, the CDR3 is TGTGCCAGCAGCCACCCGACAGGTTTGAACACTGAAGCTTTCTTT. The gene calls are TRBV6-5 and TRBJ1-1; a possible D gene is TRBD1 (6 bases). The germline CDR1 and CDR2 sequences are MNHEY and SVGAGI. This CDR3 is built from 15 residues. Trimming pared 6 bases from V and 0 bases from J, leaving 14 bases between.

V usage is TRBV5-8 and J usage is TRBJ1-2; D is perhaps TRBD1 (6 bases). CDR1 is SGHTS, CDR2 YDEGEE, per germline. V was shortened by 0 bases and J by 6 bases, with 12 bases between the two germline ends. This CDR3 region has 14 residues. CDR3: CASSLGGGIDGYTF. CDR3 nucleotides: TGTGCCAGCAGCTTGGGAGGGGGTATCGATGGCTACACCTTC.

This chain connects TRBV5-1 to TRBJ2-7; 8 bases map to TRBD1. Unmatched junction bases numbered 8, after V lost 4 bases and J lost 5 bases. Germline CDR1 reads SGHRS; CDR2 reads YFSETQ. This CDR3 is 14 amino acids long. The CDR3 loop reads CASSLRDRRDEQYF. The DNA of the CDR3 is TGCGCCAGCAGCCTCCGGGACAGGCGGGACGAGCAGTACTTC.

The chain is built from TRBV4-1 and TRBJ2-7; D perhaps matches TRBD2 (6 bases). V shed 1 base and J shed 4 bases, with 23 bases lying between them. CDR3 length: 18 amino acids. Germline CDR1 is MGHRA and CDR2 is YSYEKL. The CDR3 nucleotides are TGCGCCAGCAGCCAAGGAGTATTGGGGGGTACACTTAAGTACGAGCAGTACTTC. It is translated as CASSQGVLGGTLKYEQYF.

This clone was seen a single time. This rearrangement joins TRBV27 to TRBJ1-5; 7 bases match TRBD1. With V trimmed by 0 bases and J by 3 bases, 17 bases remained unmatched. Per the germline V gene, CDR1 is MNHEY and CDR2 is SMNVEV (reference sequence). The CDR3 extends over 20 amino acids. The CDR3 DNA is TGTGCCAGCAGTTTATCTTGCTTGCCCCGGACAGGTATGACCAATCAGCCCCAGCATTTT. This translates into CASSLSCLPRTGMTNQPQHF.

This sequence joins TRBV15 and TRBJ2-5; 8 positions agree with TRBD2. The CDR3 is 17 amino acids. Trimming at V came to 0 bases and at J to 4 bases, leaving 10 bases not matched to a gene. Per the germline V gene, CDR1 is LNHNV and CDR2 is YYDKDF (reference sequence). CDR3 region: CATSRDLTGRGGETQYF. The CDR3, as DNA: TGTGCCACCAGCAGAGACCTGACAGGTCGGGGGGGAGAGACCCAGTACTTC.

This chain joins TRBV7-9 and TRBJ2-3; 7 nucleotides align to TRBD1. Germline trimming cut 9 bases from V and 3 bases from J; bases unmatched to any gene: 6. Germline CDR1 reads SEHNR; CDR2 reads FQNEAQ (reference sequence). The CDR3 is made up of 13 amino acids. CDR3 DNA: TGTGCCAGGGGGGACAGACATACAGATACGCAGTATTTT. Translated: CARGDRHTDTQYF.